Following are 12 T cell receptor beta chains from one sample sequenced in a study of blood T cell repertoires in COVID-19. TCRdb's table, derived via immunoSEQ multiplex PCR, lists solely in-frame clones and lacks some. Of approximately 210,000 clones detected, approximately 90% appear once; the ten largest clones hold around 2.1%. Material for sequencing was PBMCs or T cells enriched from blood (not recorded which). The receptors stem from a woman between 25 and 40 years old who had recovered from COVID-19.

The rearrangement uses TRBV5-5 and TRBJ1-5; 8 bases match TRBD1. This CDR3 is 17 amino acids long. Germline lookup yields CDR1 SGHKS and CDR2 YYEKEE (reference sequence). V trimming: 4 bases; J trimming: 9 bases; junction bases outside the gene matches: 18. The CDR3 sequence: CASSRGLTGGGVLPQHF. The CDR3 bases are TGTGCCAGCAGCCGGGGCCTTACAGGGGGTGGTGTTTTGCCCCAGCATTTT.

This clone was detected ten times or more. The rearrangement links TRBV6-2 or TRBV6-3 to TRBJ1-2; TRBD1 might be the D (5 bases). Germline V gene lookup returns CDR1 MNHEY and CDR2 SVGEGT. The CDR3 is 12 amino acids. The V end was cut by 2 bases, the J end by 5 bases, with 6 bases between. This CDR3 is CASSYAGYGYTF. The CDR3 DNA reads TGTGCCAGCAGTTACGCAGGGTATGGCTACACCTTC.

V and J are TRBV29-1 and TRBJ1-1; 7 positions match TRBD1. V trimming: 3 bases; J trimming: 5 bases; junction bases outside the gene matches: 3. The CDR3 is 12 amino acids. CDR1 and CDR2 from the germline V gene are SQVTM and ANQGSEA. CDR3 nucleotide sequence: TGCAGCGTTGAGACAGGGAATACTGAAGCTTTCTTT. This translates into CSVETGNTEAFF.

The chain recombines TRBV15 with TRBJ2-5, with a weak D call TRBD2 (6 bases). The V end was cut by 0 bases, the J end by 2 bases, with 10 bases between. Germline V gene data show CDR1 as LNHNV and CDR2 as YYDKDF (reference sequence). The CDR3 has 15 amino acids. This CDR3 reads CATSRDRGLQETQYF. The DNA for the CDR3 is TGTGCCACCAGCAGAGACCGCGGACTACAAGAGACCCAGTACTTC.

The V call is TRBV16, the J call TRBJ1-2, with unresolved D. In germline, CDR1 is KGHSY, CDR2 FQNENV. This CDR3 region has 13 residues. V was pared by 4 bases and J by 0 bases, with 6 bases between. DNA of the CDR3: TGTGCCAGCAGCCCTAGTACTAACTATGGCTACACCTTC. It specifies CASSPSTNYGYTF.

V gene TRBV6-2 or TRBV6-3 combines with J gene TRBJ1-1, with D hard to call. The CDR3 has 15 amino acids. Germline V gene lookup returns CDR1 MNHEY and CDR2 SVGEGT. Trimming pared 6 bases from V and 2 bases from J, leaving 16 bases between. The CDR3 region is CASSDYDGINTEAFF. In DNA form, the CDR3 reads TGTGCCAGCAGCGATTACGACGGGATAAACACTGAAGCTTTCTTT.

The chain is built from TRBV3-1 (or the pseudogene TRBV3-2) and TRBJ1-1, with D maybe TRBD1 (6 bases). Per the germline V gene, CDR1 is LGHDT and CDR2 is YNNKEL (reference sequence). The ends were cut back, 2 bases at V and 7 bases at J, with 17 bases in the middle. This CDR3 has 15 amino acids. CDR3 sequence reads: CASSQLGGGESEAFF. The CDR3, as DNA: TGTGCCAGCAGCCAACTTGGGGGGGGCGAGAGTGAAGCTTTCTTT.

The CDR3 coding sequence is TGTGCCTGGAGTGGAGAGGCTTTATTAGCTGATGAGCAGTTCTTC. Residues: CAWSGEALLADEQFF. The J gene is TRBJ2-1, the V gene TRBV30; no clear D. Germline CDR1 reads GTSNPN; CDR2 reads SVGIG (reference sequence). The CDR3 is 15 amino acids. Trimming shortened V by 1 base and J by 8 bases, and 18 bases separated the two germline ends.

DNA of the CDR3: TGTGCCAGCAGCCAAGACCCGGGACTAGCGGGGGGAGAGACCCAGTACTTC. Protein: CASSQDPGLAGGETQYF. The rearrangement joins TRBV3-1 (or the pseudogene TRBV3-2) to TRBJ2-5, with TRBD2 identical over 15 bases. V gave up 0 bases and J gave up 4 bases; unmatched junction bases: 3. This CDR3 is 17 amino acids long. Germline CDR1 LGHDT, CDR2 YNNKEL (reference sequence).

The rearrangement joins TRBV7-3 to TRBJ1-2; 7 bases align to TRBD1. V gave up 5 bases and J gave up 6 bases; unmatched junction bases: 12. Germline values: CDR1 SGHTA, CDR2 FQGTGA. CDR3 length: 15 amino acids. The CDR3 is CASSITGDRRNGYTF. DNA for the CDR3: TGTGCCAGCAGCATTACTGGGGACAGAAGAAATGGCTACACCTTC.

This chain links TRBV29-1 with TRBJ2-7; tentative D call: TRBD2 (5 bases). This CDR3 region has 15 residues. Trimming left V 0 bases short and J 0 bases short, with 12 bases between. Germline CDR1 is SQVTM and CDR2 is ANQGSEA. CDR3 in DNA: TGCAGCGTTGAAGATCCATTTGGGAGCTCCTACGAGCAGTACTTC. Translating gives CSVEDPFGSSYEQYF.

The chain couples TRBV7-2 to TRBJ2-4; 8 nucleotides line up with TRBD1. V trimming: 5 bases; J trimming: 1 base; junction bases outside the gene matches: 4. Germline-derived CDR1 and CDR2 are SGHTA and FQGNSA. The CDR3 length is 15 residues. The CDR3 coding sequence is TGTGCCAGCAGCATAAGGACAGGGGCCAAAAACATTCAGTACTTC. It codes for CASSIRTGAKNIQYF.